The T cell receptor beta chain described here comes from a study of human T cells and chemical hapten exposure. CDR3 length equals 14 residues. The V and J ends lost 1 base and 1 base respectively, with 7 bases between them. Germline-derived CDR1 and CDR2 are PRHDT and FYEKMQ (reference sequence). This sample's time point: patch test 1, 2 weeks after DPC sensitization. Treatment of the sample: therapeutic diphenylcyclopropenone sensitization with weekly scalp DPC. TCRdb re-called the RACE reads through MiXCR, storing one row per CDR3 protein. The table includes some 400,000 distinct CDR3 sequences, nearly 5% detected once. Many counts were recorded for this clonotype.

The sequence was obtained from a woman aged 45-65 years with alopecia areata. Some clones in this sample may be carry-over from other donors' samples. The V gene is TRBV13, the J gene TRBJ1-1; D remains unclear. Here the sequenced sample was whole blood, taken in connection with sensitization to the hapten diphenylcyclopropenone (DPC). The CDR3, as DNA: TGTGCCAGCAGCTTAGTCCTCAGGAACACTGAAGCTTTCTTT. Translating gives CASSLVLRNTEAFF.